Detailed here is one T cell receptor (beta chain). UMIs that included a 6-nucleotide sample barcode were added by template switching, which took place during cDNA synthesis. Following a re-call of the 5' RACE reads, TCRdb has one entry per CDR3 protein and lacks DNA. The specimen's table records some 450,000 distinct CDR3 sequences. This specimen belongs to a study of monozygotic twins with inflammatory bowel disease. The CDR3 is 16 amino acids. CDR1 and CDR2 from the germline V gene are SEHNR and FQNEAQ (reference sequence). Each donor had 2.5 ml of blood drawn. The specimen was blood. This receptor was identified in a human donor with ulcerative colitis or Crohn's disease, or a healthy co-twin of an affected twin (not recorded which). The genes are TRBV7-9 and TRBJ2-7; TCRdb lists TRBD1, though no DNA is available to test this call. CDR3 sequence reads: CASSLGPGANSYEQYF.